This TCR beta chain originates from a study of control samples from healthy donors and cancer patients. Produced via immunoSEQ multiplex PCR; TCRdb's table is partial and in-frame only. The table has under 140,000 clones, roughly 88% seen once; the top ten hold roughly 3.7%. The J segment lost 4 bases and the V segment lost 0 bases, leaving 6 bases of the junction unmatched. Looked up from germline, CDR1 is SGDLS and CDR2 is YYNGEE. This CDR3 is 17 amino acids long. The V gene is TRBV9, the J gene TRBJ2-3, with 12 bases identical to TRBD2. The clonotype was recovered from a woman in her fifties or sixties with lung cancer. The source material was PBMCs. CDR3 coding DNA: TGTGCCAGCAGCGTAGCTCCTAGCGGGGGGGCGGCAGATACGCAGTATTTT. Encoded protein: CASSVAPSGGAADTQYF.